This T cell receptor beta chain was sequenced for a study of prognosis after radiotherapy for stage I lung cancer. This CDR3 spans 13 amino acids. V was pared by 8 bases and J by 8 bases, with 18 bases between. The germline V gene has CDR1 MNHEY and CDR2 SVGEGT. Genomic DNA served as the source from which two-round multiplex PCR generated TCR beta CDR3 amplicons. The first round of PCR was done with primers that matched each TRBV and TRBJ gene. Second-round PCR employed universal primers. TCRdb processed the multiplex PCR reads anew with MiXCR; each CDR3 protein has one entry. The table shows around 30,000 distinct CDR3 sequences, with 25% to 40% occurring only once. On this clonotype itself: A far larger clone is one nucleotide away, so this likely arose from a read error.

This sequence joins TRBV6-2 or TRBV6-3 and TRBJ1-2; possible D gene TRBD1, 5 bases. The sample consisted of PBMCs, taken before or after stereotactic body radiation therapy (not recorded which). This TCR was sampled from a donor of 50 years or more with non-small cell lung cancer. The DNA of the CDR3 is TGTGCCAGCGGGGGACGGACCTGTGTGGGCTACACCTTC. It encodes CASGGRTCVGYTF.